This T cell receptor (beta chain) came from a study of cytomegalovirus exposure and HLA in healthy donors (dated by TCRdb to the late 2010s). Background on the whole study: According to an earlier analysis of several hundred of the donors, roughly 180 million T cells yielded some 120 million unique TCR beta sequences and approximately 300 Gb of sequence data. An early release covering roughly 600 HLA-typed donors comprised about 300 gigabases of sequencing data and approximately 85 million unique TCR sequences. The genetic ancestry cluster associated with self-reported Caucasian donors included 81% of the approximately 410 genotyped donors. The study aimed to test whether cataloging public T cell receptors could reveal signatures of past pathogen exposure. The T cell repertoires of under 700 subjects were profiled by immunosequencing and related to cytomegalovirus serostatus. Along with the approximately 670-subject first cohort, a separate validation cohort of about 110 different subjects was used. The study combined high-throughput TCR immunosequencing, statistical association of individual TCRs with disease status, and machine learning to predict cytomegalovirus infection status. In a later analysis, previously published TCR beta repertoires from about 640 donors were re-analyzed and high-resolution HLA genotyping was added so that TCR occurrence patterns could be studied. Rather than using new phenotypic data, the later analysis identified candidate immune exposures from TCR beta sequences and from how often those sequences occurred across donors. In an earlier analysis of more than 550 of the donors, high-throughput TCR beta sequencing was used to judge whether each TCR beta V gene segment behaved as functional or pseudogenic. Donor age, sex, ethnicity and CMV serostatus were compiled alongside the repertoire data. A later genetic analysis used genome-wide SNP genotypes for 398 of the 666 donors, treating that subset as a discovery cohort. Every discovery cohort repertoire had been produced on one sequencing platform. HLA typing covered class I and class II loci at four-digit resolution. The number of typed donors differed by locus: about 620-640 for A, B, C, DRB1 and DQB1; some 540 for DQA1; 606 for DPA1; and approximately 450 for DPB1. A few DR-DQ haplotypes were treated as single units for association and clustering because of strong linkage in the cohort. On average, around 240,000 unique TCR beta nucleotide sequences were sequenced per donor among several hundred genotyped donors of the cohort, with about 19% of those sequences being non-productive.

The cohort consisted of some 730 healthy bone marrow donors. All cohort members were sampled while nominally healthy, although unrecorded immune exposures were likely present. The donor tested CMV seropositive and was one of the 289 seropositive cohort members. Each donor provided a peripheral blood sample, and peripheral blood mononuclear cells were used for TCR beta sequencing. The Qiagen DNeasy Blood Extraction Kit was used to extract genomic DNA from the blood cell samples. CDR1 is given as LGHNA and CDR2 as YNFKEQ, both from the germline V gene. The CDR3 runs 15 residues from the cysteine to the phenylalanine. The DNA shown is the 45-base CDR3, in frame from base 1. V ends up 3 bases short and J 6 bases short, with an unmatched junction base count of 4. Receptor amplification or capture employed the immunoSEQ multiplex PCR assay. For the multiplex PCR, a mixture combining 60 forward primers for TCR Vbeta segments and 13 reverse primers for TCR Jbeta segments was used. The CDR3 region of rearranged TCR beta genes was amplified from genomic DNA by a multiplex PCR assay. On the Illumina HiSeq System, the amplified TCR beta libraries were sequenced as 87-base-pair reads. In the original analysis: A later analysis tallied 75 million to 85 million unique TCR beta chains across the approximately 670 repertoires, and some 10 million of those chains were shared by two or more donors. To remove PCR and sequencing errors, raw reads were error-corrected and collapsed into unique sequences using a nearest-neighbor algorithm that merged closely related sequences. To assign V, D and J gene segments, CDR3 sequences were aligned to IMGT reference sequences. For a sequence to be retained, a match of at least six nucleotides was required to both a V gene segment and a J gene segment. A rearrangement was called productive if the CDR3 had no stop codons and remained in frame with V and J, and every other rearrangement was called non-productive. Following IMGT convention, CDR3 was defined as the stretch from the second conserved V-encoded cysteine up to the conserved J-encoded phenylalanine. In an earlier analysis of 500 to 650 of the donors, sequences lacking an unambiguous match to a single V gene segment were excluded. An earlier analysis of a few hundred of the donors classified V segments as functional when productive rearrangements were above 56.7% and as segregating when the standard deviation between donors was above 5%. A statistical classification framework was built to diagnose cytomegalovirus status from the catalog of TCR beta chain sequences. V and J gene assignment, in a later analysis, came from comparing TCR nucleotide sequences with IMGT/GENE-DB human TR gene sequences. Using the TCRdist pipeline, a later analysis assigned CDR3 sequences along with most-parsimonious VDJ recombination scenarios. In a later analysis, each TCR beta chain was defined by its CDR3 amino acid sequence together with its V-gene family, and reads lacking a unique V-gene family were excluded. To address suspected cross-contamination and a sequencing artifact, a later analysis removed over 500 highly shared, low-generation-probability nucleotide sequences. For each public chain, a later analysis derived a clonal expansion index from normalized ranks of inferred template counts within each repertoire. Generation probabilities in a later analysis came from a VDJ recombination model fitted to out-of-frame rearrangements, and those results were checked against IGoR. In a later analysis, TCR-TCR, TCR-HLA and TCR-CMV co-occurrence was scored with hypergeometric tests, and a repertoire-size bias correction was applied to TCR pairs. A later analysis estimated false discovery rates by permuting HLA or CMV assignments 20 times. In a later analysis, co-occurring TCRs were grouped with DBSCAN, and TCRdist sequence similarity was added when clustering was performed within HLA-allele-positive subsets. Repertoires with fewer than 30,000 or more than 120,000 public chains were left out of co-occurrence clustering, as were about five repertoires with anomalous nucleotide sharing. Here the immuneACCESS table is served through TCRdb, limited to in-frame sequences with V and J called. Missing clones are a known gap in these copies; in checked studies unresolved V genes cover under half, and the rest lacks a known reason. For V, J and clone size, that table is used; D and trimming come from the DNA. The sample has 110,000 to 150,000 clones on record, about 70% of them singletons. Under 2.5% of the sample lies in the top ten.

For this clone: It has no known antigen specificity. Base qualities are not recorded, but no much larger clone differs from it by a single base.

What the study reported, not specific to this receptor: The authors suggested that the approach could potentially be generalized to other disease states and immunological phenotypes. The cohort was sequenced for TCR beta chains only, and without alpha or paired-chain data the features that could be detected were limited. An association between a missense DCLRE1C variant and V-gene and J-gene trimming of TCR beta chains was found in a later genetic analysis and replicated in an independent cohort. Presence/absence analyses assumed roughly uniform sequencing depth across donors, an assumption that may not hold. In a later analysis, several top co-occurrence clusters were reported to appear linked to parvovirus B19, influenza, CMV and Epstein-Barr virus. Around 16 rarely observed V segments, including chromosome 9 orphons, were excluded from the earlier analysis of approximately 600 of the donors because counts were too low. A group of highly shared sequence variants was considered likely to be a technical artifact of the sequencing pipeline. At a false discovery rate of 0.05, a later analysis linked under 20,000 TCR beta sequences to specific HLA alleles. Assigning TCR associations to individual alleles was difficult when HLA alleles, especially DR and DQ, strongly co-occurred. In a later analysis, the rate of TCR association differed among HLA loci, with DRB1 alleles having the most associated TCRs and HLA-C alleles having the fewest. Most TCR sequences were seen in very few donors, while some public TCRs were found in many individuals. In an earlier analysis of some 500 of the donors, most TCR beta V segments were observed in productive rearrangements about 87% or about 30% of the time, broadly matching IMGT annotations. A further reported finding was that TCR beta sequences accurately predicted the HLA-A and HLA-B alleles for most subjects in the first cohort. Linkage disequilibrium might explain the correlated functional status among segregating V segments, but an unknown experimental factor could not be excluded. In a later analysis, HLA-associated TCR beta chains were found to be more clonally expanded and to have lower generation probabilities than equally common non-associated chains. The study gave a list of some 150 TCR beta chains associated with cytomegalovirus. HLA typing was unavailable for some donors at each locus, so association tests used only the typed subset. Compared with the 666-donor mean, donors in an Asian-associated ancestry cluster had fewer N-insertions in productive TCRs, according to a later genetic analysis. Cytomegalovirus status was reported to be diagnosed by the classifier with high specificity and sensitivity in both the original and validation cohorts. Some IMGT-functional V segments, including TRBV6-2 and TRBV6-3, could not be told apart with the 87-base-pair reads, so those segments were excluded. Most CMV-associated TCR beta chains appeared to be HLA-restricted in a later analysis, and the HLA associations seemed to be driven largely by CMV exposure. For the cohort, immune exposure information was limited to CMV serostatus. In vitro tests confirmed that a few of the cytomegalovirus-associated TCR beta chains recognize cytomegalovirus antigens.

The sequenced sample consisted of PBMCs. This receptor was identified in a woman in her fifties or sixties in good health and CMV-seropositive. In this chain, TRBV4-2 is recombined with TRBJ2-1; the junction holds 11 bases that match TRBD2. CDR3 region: CASSHLAGGSNEQFF. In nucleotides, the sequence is TGTGCCAGCAGCCACCTAGCGGGAGGATCCAATGAGCAGTTCTTC.